The TCR beta chain under discussion was sequenced for a study of siplizumab effects on memory and regulatory T cells. Per sample, the assay covered roughly 9.2 x 10^4 TCR templates. TCRdb's copy holds only in-frame clones and misses some; the assay was immunoSEQ multiplex PCR. The table has under 100,000 clones, about 93% seen once. CDR1 is LNHDA and CDR2 is SQIVND in the germline V gene (reference sequence). Deletions cut 5 bases from V and 5 bases from J, with 20 bases between. The CDR3 is made up of 16 amino acids. The clonotype was recovered from a human donor in good health. The sample consisted of non-Treg CD4+ T cells sorted from blood. V usage is TRBV19 and J usage is TRBJ2-3, with a possible D match to TRBD1 (6 bases). The CDR3 is CASSLARGVFGDTQYF. In nucleotides, the CDR3 is TGTGCCAGTAGTCTCGCCAGGGGTGTTTTTGGAGATACGCAGTATTTT.